Listed here are 14 T cell receptor beta chains from one sample, sequenced in a study of shared clonotypes between healthy human individuals. Assay: immunoSEQ multiplex PCR; the TCRdb copy retains only in-frame clones and omits some. The sample yields millions of clones, about 92% seen once. The sequenced sample consisted of naive CD4+ T cells sorted from blood. Subset in this sample: CD45RA+ positively selected. The receptors were gathered from a man in his late teens or twenties in good health.

The genes are TRBV9 and TRBJ2-5, with D possibly matching TRBD2 (5 bases). The CDR3 contains 15 residues. The ends were cut back, 4 bases at V and 4 bases at J, with 17 bases in the middle. In germline, CDR1 is SGDLS, CDR2 YYNGEE. This CDR3 reads CASSPDGWAGETQYF. The CDR3 DNA reads TGTGCCAGCAGCCCAGACGGTTGGGCGGGAGAGACCCAGTACTTC.

The gene calls are TRBV2 and TRBJ1-4; D is perhaps TRBD1 (6 bases). Trimming left V 5 bases short and J 1 base short, with 11 bases between. The CDR3 runs to 15 residues. The germline V gene has CDR1 SNHLY and CDR2 FYNNEI. The CDR3 nucleotides are TGTGCCAGCAGTACAGGGTTGGGAACTAATGAAAAACTGTTTTTT. Translating it yields CASSTGLGTNEKLFF.

This clone appeared once. Other DNA sequences in this specimen translate into the identical CDR3. This rearrangement joins TRBV5-1 to TRBJ2-7; a possible D gene is TRBD2 (5 bases). The CDR3 contains 12 residues. Between the trimmed V and J ends, which lost 4 bases and 4 bases, there was a span of 9 bases. The germline CDR1 and CDR2 sequences are SGHRS and YFSETQ. Written as DNA, the CDR3 is TGCGCCAGCAGCCGGGAAGGGTACGAGCAGTACTTC. It codes for CASSREGYEQYF. Based on the CDR3 plus reference TRBV5-1 and TRBJ2-7, the full variable domain is KAGVTQTPRYLIKTRGQQVTLSCSPISGHRSVSWYQQTPGQGLQFLFEYFSETQRNKGNFPGRFSGRQFSNSRSEMNVSTLELGDSALYLCASSREGYEQYFGPGTRLTVT.

The rearrangement joins TRBV6-5 to TRBJ2-1; D is unresolved. Trimming removed 0 bases at V and 4 bases at J, with 13 bases between. The CDR3 runs to 16 residues. Germline CDR1 MNHEY, CDR2 SVGAGI. In nucleotides, the CDR3 is TGTGCCAGCAGTTACTCGGCGGACGCTTTTTACAATGAGCAGTTCTTC. Encoded protein: CASSYSADAFYNEQFF.

The chain joins TRBV27 to TRBJ1-5; D ambiguous. Germline CDR1 MNHEY, CDR2 SMNVEV (reference sequence). Trimming removed 2 bases from V and 2 bases from J, with 4 bases in between. The CDR3 has 13 residues. The CDR3 spells CASSLGRNQPQHF. The DNA for the CDR3 is TGTGCCAGCAGTTTAGGCCGCAATCAGCCCCAGCATTTT.

This rearrangement joins TRBV9 to TRBJ2-2; D may be TRBD2 (6 bases). CDR1 SGDLS and CDR2 YYNGEE come from the germline V gene. V dropped 0 bases and J dropped 1 base, with 10 bases sitting between them. There are 16 residues in the CDR3. The CDR3 bases are TGTGCCAGCAGCGTAGGATGGGGAGGGAACACCGGGGAGCTGTTTTTT. As protein: CASSVGWGGNTGELFF.

This chain joins TRBV9 and TRBJ1-2; D is unclear. Germline V gene lookup returns CDR1 SGDLS and CDR2 YYNGEE. CDR3 length equals 17 residues. V was shortened by 3 bases and J by 4 bases, with 22 bases between the two germline ends. The DNA for the CDR3 is TGTGCCAGCAGCGCAGGACGGGAGGGTTCTTGGCCCTATGGCTACACCTTC. Encoded protein: CASSAGREGSWPYGYTF.

This clone came up once. The gene calls are TRBV6-4 and TRBJ2-7; D not resolved. CDR1 is MRHNA and CDR2 is SNTAGT in the germline V gene. Trimming cost V 5 bases and J 0 bases, with 17 bases left between them. This CDR3 has 16 amino acids. CDR3 bases: TGTGCCAGCAGTCTCGGGCCGACGCTATACTCCTACGAGCAGTACTTC. As protein: CASSLGPTLYSYEQYF.

The rearrangement joins TRBV29-1 to TRBJ1-2, with D hard to call. CDR1 is SQVTM, CDR2 ANQGSEA, per germline. The CDR3 is 13 residues long. Trimming pared 3 bases from V and 6 bases from J, leaving 14 bases between. CDR3 amino acids: CSVEGRIPNGYTF. CDR3 nucleotides: TGCAGCGTTGAGGGTAGGATCCCGAATGGCTACACCTTC.

The genes are TRBV5-4 and TRBJ1-6; 9 bases line up with TRBD1. This CDR3 has 15 amino acids. Germline assignment: CDR1 SGHNT and CDR2 YYREEE (reference sequence). V was pared by 2 bases and J by 7 bases, with 4 bases of the junction left unmatched. DNA of the CDR3: TGTGCCAGCAGCTTATCCGGGACAGGGAATTCACCCCTCCACTTT. Protein: CASSLSGTGNSPLHF.

This sequence joins TRBV19 and TRBJ2-2, with D hard to call. The CDR3 length is 15 residues. The germline gives CDR1 LNHDA, CDR2 SQIVND (reference sequence). V was clipped by 10 bases and J by 2 bases, with 17 bases between them. The CDR3 reads CATFSPKPNTGELFF. CDR3 sequence (DNA): TGTGCCACATTTTCCCCCAAGCCTAACACCGGGGAGCTGTTTTTT.

V is TRBV6-6 and J is TRBJ2-7; perhaps D is TRBD1 or TRBD2 (5 bases each). Germline CDR1 is MNHNY and CDR2 is SVGAGI (reference sequence). Trimming removed 6 bases from V and 4 bases from J, with 19 bases in between. This CDR3 region has 15 residues. The DNA of the CDR3 is TGTGCCAGCAGCCCCCGGGCCTTTGGGGGATACGAGCAGTACTTC. This sequence encodes CASSPRAFGGYEQYF.

Comment on this clone: Just one base apart from a much larger clone, this may be a read error. Other DNA sequences within the sample encode an identical CDR3. The V gene is TRBV7-2, the J gene TRBJ2-7; no reliable D call. The CDR3 has 11 residues. V was clipped by 3 bases and J by 2 bases, with 2 bases between them. CDR1 SGHTA and CDR2 FQGNSA come from the germline V gene. The CDR3 region is CASSFAYEQYF. DNA for the CDR3: TGTGCCAGCAGCTTCGCCTACGAGCAGTACTTC. The whole variable domain, filled in from reference TRBV7-2 and TRBJ2-7, reads GAGVSQSPSNKVTEKGKDVELRCDPISGHTALYWYRQSLGQGLEFLIYFQGNSAPDKSGLPSDRFSAERTGGSVSTLTIQRTQQEDSAVYLCASSFAYEQYFGPGTRLTVT.

The chain uses TRBV11-2 and TRBJ2-7; 10 bases match TRBD2. The CDR3 spans 19 residues. CDR1 and CDR2 (germline): SGHAT, FQNNGV. After removal of 3 bases from V and 4 bases from J, the junction contained 18 bases not matched to a gene. CDR3 sequence reads: CASSFSSLAGDTKGYEQYF. The DNA of the CDR3 is TGTGCCAGCAGCTTTAGTAGTCTAGCGGGGGATACGAAGGGATACGAGCAGTACTTC.